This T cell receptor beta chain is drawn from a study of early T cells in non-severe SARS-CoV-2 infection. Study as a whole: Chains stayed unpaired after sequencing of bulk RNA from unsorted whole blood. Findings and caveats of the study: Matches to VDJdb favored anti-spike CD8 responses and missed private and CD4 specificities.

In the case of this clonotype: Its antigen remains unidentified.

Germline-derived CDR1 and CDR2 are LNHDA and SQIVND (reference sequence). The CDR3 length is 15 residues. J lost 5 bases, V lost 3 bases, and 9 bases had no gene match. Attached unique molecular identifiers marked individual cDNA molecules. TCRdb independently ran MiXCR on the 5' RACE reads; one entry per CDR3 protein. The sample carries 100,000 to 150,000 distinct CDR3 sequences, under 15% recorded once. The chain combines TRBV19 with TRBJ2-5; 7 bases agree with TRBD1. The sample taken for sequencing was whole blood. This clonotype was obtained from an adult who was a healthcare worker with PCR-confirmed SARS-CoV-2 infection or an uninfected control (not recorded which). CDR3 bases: TGTGCCAGTAGTATTAGACAGGGAGCGATGGAGACCCAGTACTTC. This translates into CASSIRQGAMETQYF.